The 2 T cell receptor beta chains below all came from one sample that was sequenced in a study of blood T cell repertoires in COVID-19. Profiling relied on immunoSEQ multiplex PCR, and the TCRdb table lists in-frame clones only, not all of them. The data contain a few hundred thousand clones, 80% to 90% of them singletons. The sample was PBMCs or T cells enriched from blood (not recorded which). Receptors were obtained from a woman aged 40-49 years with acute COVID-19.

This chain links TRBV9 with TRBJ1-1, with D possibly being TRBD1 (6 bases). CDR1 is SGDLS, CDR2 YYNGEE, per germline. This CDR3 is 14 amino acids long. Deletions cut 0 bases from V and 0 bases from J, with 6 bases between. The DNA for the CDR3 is TGTGCCAGCAGCGTAGGGGACATGAACACTGAAGCTTTCTTT. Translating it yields CASSVGDMNTEAFF.

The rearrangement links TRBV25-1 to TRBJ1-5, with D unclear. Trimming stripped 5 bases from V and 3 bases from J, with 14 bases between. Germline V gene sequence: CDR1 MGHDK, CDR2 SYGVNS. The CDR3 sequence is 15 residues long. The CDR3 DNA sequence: TGTGCCAGCAGTTTTTTGATACAGCCCAATCAGCCCCAGCATTTT. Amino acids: CASSFLIQPNQPQHF.